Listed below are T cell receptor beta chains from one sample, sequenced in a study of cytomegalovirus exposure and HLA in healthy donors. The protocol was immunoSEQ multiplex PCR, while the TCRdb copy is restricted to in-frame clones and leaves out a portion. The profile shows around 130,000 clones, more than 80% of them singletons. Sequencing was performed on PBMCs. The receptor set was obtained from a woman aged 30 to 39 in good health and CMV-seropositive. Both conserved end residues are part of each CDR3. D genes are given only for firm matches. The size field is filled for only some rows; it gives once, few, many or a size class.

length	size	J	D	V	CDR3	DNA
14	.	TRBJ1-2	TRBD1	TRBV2	CASRRGQANYGYTF	TGTGCCAGCAGACGGGGACAGGCGAACTATGGCTACACCTTC
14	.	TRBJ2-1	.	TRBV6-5	CASSYSGPYNEQFF	TGTGCCAGCAGTTACTCGGGCCCTTATAATGAGCAGTTCTTC
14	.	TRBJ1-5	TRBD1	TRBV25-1	CASSSTGPNQPQHF	TGTGCCAGCTCTTCGACAGGGCCTAATCAGCCCCAGCATTTT
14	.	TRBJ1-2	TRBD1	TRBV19	CASKETGGIYGYTF	TGTGCCAGTAAGGAGACAGGGGGTATCTATGGCTACACCTTC
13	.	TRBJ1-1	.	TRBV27	CASSYGGGRKAFF	TGTGCCAGCAGTTATGGGGGCGGGCGGAAGGCTTTCTTT
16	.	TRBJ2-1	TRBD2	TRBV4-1	CASSQQLAGGFNEQFF	TGCGCCAGCAGCCAACAATTAGCGGGGGGCTTCAATGAGCAGTTCTTC
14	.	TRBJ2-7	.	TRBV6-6	CASSPPGQGLEQYF	TGTGCCAGCAGCCCCCCGGGACAAGGACTCGAGCAGTACTTC
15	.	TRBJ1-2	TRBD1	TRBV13	CASSSRGQGDGGYTF	TGTGCCAGCAGCTCCCGGGGACAGGGGGACGGGGGCTACACCTTC
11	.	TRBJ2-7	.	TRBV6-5	CASQGRYEQYF	TGTGCCAGCCAGGGCCGCTACGAGCAGTACTTC
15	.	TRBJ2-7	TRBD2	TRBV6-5	CASSSPTSGRNEQYF	TGTGCCAGCAGTTCCCCGACTAGCGGGAGGAACGAGCAGTACTTC
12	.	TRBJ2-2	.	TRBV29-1	CSVERKVGELFF	TGCAGCGTCGAGAGGAAAGTGGGGGAGCTGTTTTTT
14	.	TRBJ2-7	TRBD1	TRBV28	CASMTPGQGAEQYF	TGTGCCAGCATGACGCCGGGACAGGGGGCCGAGCAGTACTTC
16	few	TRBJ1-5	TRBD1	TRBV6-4	CASSDPQGVGNQPQHF	TGTGCCAGCAGTGACCCACAGGGGGTAGGCAATCAGCCCCAGCATTTT
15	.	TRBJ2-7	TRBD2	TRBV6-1	CASCSTSGGAHEQYF	TGTGCCAGCTGCTCGACTAGCGGGGGGGCCCACGAGCAGTACTTC
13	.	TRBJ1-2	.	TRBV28	CASSFRGVYGYTF	TGTGCCAGCAGTTTTCGGGGTGTCTATGGCTACACCTTC
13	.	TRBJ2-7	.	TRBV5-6	CASSLGAVYEQYF	TGTGCCAGCAGCTTGGGGGCAGTCTACGAGCAGTACTTC
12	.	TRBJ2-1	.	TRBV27	CASSLSGNEQFF	TGTGCCAGCAGTTTGTCAGGCAATGAGCAGTTCTTC
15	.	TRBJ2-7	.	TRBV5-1	CASSPSLEATYEQYF	TGCGCCAGCAGCCCGTCCCTCGAAGCGACCTACGAGCAGTACTTC
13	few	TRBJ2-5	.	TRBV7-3	CASSAGAQETQYF	TGTGCCAGCAGCGCGGGGGCCCAAGAGACCCAGTACTTC
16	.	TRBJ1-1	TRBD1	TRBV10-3	CAISDRGHRMNTEAFF	TGTGCCATCAGTGACAGGGGGCATCGGATGAACACTGAAGCTTTCTTT
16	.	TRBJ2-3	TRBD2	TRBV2	CASRYLAGATTDTQYF	TGTGCCAGCAGATATCTAGCGGGGGCCACCACAGATACGCAGTATTTT
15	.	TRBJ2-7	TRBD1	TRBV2	CASRASGTVSYEQYF	TGTGCCAGCAGGGCTTCCGGGACAGTGAGCTACGAGCAGTACTTC
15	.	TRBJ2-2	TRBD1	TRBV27	CASSLKTGGTGELFF	TGTGCCAGCAGTTTAAAGACAGGGGGGACCGGGGAGCTGTTTTTT
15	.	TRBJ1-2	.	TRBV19	CASSMRQGGSYGYTF	TGTGCCAGTAGTATGAGGCAGGGAGGTTCCTATGGCTACACCTTC
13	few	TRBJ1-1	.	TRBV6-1	CASSEQKNTEAFF	TGTGCCAGCAGTGAACAGAAGAACACTGAAGCTTTCTTT
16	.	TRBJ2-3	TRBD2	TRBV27	CASSLEASGRVDTQYF	TGTGCCAGCAGTTTAGAGGCTAGCGGGAGAGTAGATACGCAGTATTTT
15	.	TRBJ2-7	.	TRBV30	CAWRPLSGLYYEQYF	TGTGCCTGGAGGCCCCTTTCTGGACTCTACTACGAGCAGTACTTC
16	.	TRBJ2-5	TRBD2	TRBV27	CASSLSGTSRQETQYF	TGTGCCAGCAGTTTATCGGGGACTAGCAGACAAGAGACCCAGTACTTC
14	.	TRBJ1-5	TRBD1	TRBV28	CASSPGQGHQPQHF	TGTGCCAGCAGTCCAGGACAGGGCCATCAGCCCCAGCATTTT
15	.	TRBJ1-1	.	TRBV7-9	CASSPLTGANTEAFF	TGTGCCAGCAGCCCCTTGACAGGAGCGAACACTGAAGCTTTCTTT
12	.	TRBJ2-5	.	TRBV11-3	CASSFEGETQYF	TGTGCCAGCAGCTTCGAGGGAGAGACCCAGTACTTC
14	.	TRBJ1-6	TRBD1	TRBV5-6	CASSFGQGDSPLHF	TGTGCCAGCAGCTTCGGACAGGGGGATTCACCCCTCCACTTT
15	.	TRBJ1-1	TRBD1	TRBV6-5	CASSWTGNPLSEAFF	TGTGCCAGCAGTTGGACAGGGAACCCCCTGTCGGAAGCTTTCTTT
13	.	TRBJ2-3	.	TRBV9	CASSVTSTDTQYF	TGTGCCAGCAGCGTTACTAGCACAGATACGCAGTATTTT
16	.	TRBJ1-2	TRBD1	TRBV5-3	CARSSGTDPHKDGYTF	TGTGCCAGAAGCTCCGGGACAGACCCCCACAAAGATGGCTACACCTTC
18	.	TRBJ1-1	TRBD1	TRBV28	CASSSLGTGMTRVTEAFF	TGTGCCAGCAGTTCGCTCGGGACAGGGATGACTAGGGTCACTGAAGCTTTCTTT
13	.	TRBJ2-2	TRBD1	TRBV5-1	CASYRDSTGELFF	TGCGCCTCCTACCGGGACAGCACCGGGGAGCTGTTTTTT
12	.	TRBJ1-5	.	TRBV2	CASRGGNQPQHF	TGTGCCAGCAGGGGGGGGAATCAGCCCCAGCATTTT
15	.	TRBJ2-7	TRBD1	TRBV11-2	CASSRGTGGGHEQYF	TGTGCCAGCAGCAGGGGGACAGGGGGAGGCCACGAGCAGTACTTC
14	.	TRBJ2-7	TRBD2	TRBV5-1	CASSLAGGSYEQYF	TGCGCCAGCAGCTTGGCGGGAGGTTCCTACGAGCAGTACTTC
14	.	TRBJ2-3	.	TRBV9	CASSARQYTDTQYF	TGTGCCAGCAGCGCCCGACAGTACACAGATACGCAGTATTTT
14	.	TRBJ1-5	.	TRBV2	CASSDSFGGQPQHF	TGTGCCAGCAGTGACAGTTTCGGAGGTCAGCCCCAGCATTTT